This TCR beta chain was sequenced for a study of T cell repertoires in cytomegalovirus infection. Germline V gives CDR1 SGHTA, CDR2 FQGNSA. With 3 bases removed from V and 0 bases from J, the gap between germline ends came to 8 bases. There are 14 residues in the CDR3. TCRdb re-derived calls from the reads in MiXCR, one entry per CDR3 protein. The sample yields more than 150,000 distinct CDR3 sequences, roughly a fifth seen once. This receptor was obtained from a human donor in good health (CMV status not recorded). Some clones in this sample may be carry-over from other donors' samples. The sequencing input was PBMCs. The gene calls are TRBV7-2 and TRBJ1-1; D remains unclear. The CDR3 reads CASSFQIMNTEAFF. CDR3 coding DNA: TGTGCCAGCAGCTTTCAGATCATGAACACTGAAGCTTTCTTT.